Each of the 26 T cell receptor beta chains below was sequenced from the same sample in a study of T-cell memory formation after mild COVID-19. A single record per CDR3 protein comes from TCRdb applying MiXCR to the 5' RACE reads. This table holds some 190,000 distinct CDR3 sequences, roughly 18% found once. Source material: PBMCs or a T cell subset sorted from them (not recorded which). The receptors derive from an adult woman who had mild COVID-19 (a few samples of this study predate the infection). Cell type and time point are not known.

This clonotype was observed a handful of times. This rearrangement joins TRBV20-1 to TRBJ2-7; D is perhaps TRBD2 (5 bases). The germline CDR1 and CDR2 sequences are DFQATT and SNEGSKA (reference sequence). The CDR3 is made up of 14 amino acids. The V and J ends lost 2 bases and 1 base respectively, with 12 bases between them. CDR3 sequence (DNA): TGCAGTGCTAGAAGCGGAGGCAAGTCCTACGAGCAGTACTTC. This encodes CSARSGGKSYEQYF.

This clonotype was detected a few times. The chain has TRBV7-3 and TRBJ2-2, with 8 bases lining up with TRBD2. CDR3 length: 15 residues. CDR1 is SGHTA, CDR2 FQGTGA, per germline. The trim removed 4 bases at V and 6 bases at J, leaving 7 bases unmatched. The CDR3 coding sequence is TGTGCCAGCAGCTCCGCGGGAGGTGGGGCCGGGGAGCTGTTTTTT. Amino acids: CASSSAGGGAGELFF.

This chain joins TRBV2 and TRBJ2-3; 8 bases are a match to TRBD2. From germline, CDR1 is SNHLY and CDR2 FYNNEI. V lost 7 bases and J lost 6; bases outside the gene matches: 6. The CDR3 is 13 amino acids. DNA for the CDR3: TGTGCCAGCAACTGGGCTAGCGGGGATACGCAGTATTTT. This sequence encodes CASNWASGDTQYF.

This clonotype occurred many times. This chain links TRBV12-3 or TRBV12-4 with TRBJ2-1, with a tentative D call TRBD1 (6 bases). V lost 0 bases, J lost 8 bases, and 17 bases lay in between. The CDR3 is 16 residues long. In DNA, the CDR3 is TGTGCCAGCAGTTTAGCCCCAGGGGCGGGTTCGGATGAGCAGTTCTTC. It translates to CASSLAPGAGSDEQFF.

The chain employs TRBV5-1 and TRBJ1-1, with D perhaps matching TRBD1 (5 bases). The CDR3 spans 16 residues. Germline V lookup: CDR1 SGHRS, CDR2 YFSETQ. Trimming removed 0 bases at V and 5 bases at J, with 17 bases between. The DNA of the CDR3 is TGCGCCAGCAGCTTGGCCACGTTTGGGGGTGGAACTGAAGCTTTCTTT. It encodes CASSLATFGGGTEAFF.

This clonotype was counted only a few times. The chain couples TRBV5-1 to TRBJ2-1; 12 bases line up with TRBD2. The CDR3 contains 17 residues. V shed 3 bases and J 6 bases; nucleotides not matched to a gene: 10. Germline lookup yields CDR1 SGHRS and CDR2 YFSETQ. This CDR3 reads CASSSEPSGRALNEQFF. DNA of the CDR3: TGCGCCAGCAGCTCGGAGCCTAGCGGGAGGGCCCTCAATGAGCAGTTCTTC.

The chain employs TRBV20-1 and TRBJ2-1; 13 bases fit TRBD2. Germline V gene lookup returns CDR1 DFQATT and CDR2 SNEGSKA (reference sequence). The trim removed 6 bases at V and 15 bases at J, leaving 14 bases unmatched. This CDR3 spans 14 amino acids. CDR3 coding DNA: TGCAGTGCCGCGCAAACTAGCGGGGGGGCCCAGGGGTTCTTC. This encodes CSAAQTSGGAQGFF.

In its sample, this clonotype was seen a few times. This chain links TRBV2 with TRBJ2-2, with TRBD2 identical over 10 bases. Trimming removed 3 bases from V and 6 bases from J; junction bases left unmatched: 13. The length of the CDR3 is 18 residues. Germline CDR1 is SNHLY and CDR2 is FYNNEI. CDR3 nucleotide sequence: TGTGCCAGCAGTGAGCGTGGGCAGCGGGGGGGCCTCGCCGGGGAGCTGTTTTTT. It encodes CASSERGQRGGLAGELFF.

This clonotype was observed a handful of times. In DNA, the CDR3 is TGTGCCAGCAGAGCCCGGACCCTCGAGCAGTACTTC. This sequence encodes CASRARTLEQYF. This chain uses TRBV2 with TRBJ2-7; D not resolved. Per germline, CDR1 SNHLY and CDR2 FYNNEI. V shed 6 bases and J shed 6 bases, with 12 bases lying between them. The CDR3 runs to 12 residues.

This clonotype was recorded a few times. The chain employs TRBV5-1 and TRBJ2-1, with 8 positions matching TRBD1. With 10 bases clipped from V and 5 bases from J, the junction kept 8 bases outside the gene matches. There are 13 residues in the CDR3. CDR1 and CDR2 from the germline V gene are SGHRS and YFSETQ. CDR3 coding DNA: TGCGCCGATAGGACAGGGACTGACAATGAGCAGTTCTTC. Protein sequence: CADRTGTDNEQFF.

V usage is TRBV7-9 and J usage is TRBJ1-6; 8 bases match TRBD1. Germline CDR1 reads SEHNR; CDR2 reads FQNEAQ (reference sequence). This CDR3 contains 15 residues. V was pared by 1 base and J by 9 bases, with 5 bases of the junction left unmatched. The CDR3 loop reads CASSLEAGGGSPLHF. The CDR3 DNA sequence: TGTGCCAGCAGCTTAGAGGCAGGGGGCGGTTCACCCCTCCACTTT.

This clonotype was observed a handful of times. A read error may account for a junction end that differs from germline. The chain joins TRBV20-1 to TRBJ1-2, with D possibly being TRBD1 (5 bases). This CDR3 contains 13 residues. Germline values: CDR1 DFQATT, CDR2 SNEGSKA (reference sequence). The CDR3 region has the DNA TGCAGTGCTAGATCAGGGTATAACGATGGCTACACCTTC. It yields the protein CSARSGYNDGYTF.

This clonotype was recorded only once. This chain uses TRBV5-1 with TRBJ2-3, with D tentatively TRBD1 or TRBD2 (5 bases each). Trimming stripped 2 bases from V and 4 bases from J, with 8 bases between. The CDR3 loop spans 13 amino acids. Looked up from germline, CDR1 is SGHRS and CDR2 is YFSETQ. The CDR3 loop is CASSLRDADTQYF. CDR3 bases: TGCGCCAGCAGCTTAAGGGACGCAGATACGCAGTATTTT.

This clonotype turned up a few times. This chain uses TRBV5-1 with TRBJ1-5; D is unclear. Between the trimmed V and J ends, which lost 0 bases and 0 bases, there was a span of 7 bases. This CDR3 is 15 amino acids long. From germline, CDR1 is SGHRS and CDR2 YFSETQ. The CDR3 loop reads CASSLDSYSNQPQHF. CDR3 bases: TGCGCCAGCAGCTTGGACAGTTATAGCAATCAGCCCCAGCATTTT.

V is TRBV10-3 and J is TRBJ2-7; D unclear. Germline assignment: CDR1 ENHRY and CDR2 SYGVKD. The CDR3 is 12 amino acids. V lost 5 bases and J 9 bases, leaving 14 bases between the germline ends. The CDR3 loop reads CAISQDARGQYF. Here the CDR3 DNA reads TGTGCCATCAGTCAGGACGCCCGCGGGCAGTACTTC.

This clonotype was observed a few times. The chain joins TRBV5-1 to TRBJ2-3; perhaps TRBD1 as D (5 bases). The CDR3 contains 15 residues. CDR1 is SGHRS and CDR2 is YFSETQ in the germline V gene. Trimming took off 1 base at V and 2 bases at J, with 11 bases between the two ends. The CDR3: CASSLSRAVTDTQYF. Here the CDR3 DNA reads TGCGCCAGCAGCTTGTCCAGGGCGGTCACAGATACGCAGTATTTT.

In its sample, this clonotype was seen a few times. The V call is TRBV6-5, the J call TRBJ1-1; a weak D match, TRBD1 (5 bases). Germline CDR1 and CDR2: MNHEY and SVGAGI. V shed 2 bases and J shed 0 bases, with 7 bases lying between them. CDR3 length: 14 residues. This CDR3 is CASSYGHLNTEAFF. CDR3 bases: TGTGCCAGCAGTTACGGACACCTGAACACTGAAGCTTTCTTT.

This rearrangement joins TRBV18 to TRBJ2-2; perhaps TRBD2 as D (6 bases). V was clipped by 6 bases and J by 9 bases, with 14 bases between them. CDR3 length equals 13 residues. Germline lookup yields CDR1 KGHSH and CDR2 LQKENI. This CDR3 is CASSPPGDRELFF. The CDR3 nucleotides read TGTGCCAGCTCCCCCCCGGGAGACAGGGAGCTGTTTTTT.

This clonotype has ten or more counts. The chain carries TRBV24-1 and TRBJ2-1; D remains unclear. The V end was cut by 0 bases, the J end by 0 bases, with 8 bases between. The CDR3 length is 16 residues. Germline V gene lookup returns CDR1 KGHDR and CDR2 SFDVKD. The CDR3 coding sequence is TGTGCCACCAGTGATTTGAGCGTGAGCTCCTACAATGAGCAGTTCTTC. Encoded protein: CATSDLSVSSYNEQFF.

This clonotype was seen a few times. V and J are TRBV24-1 and TRBJ2-5, with TRBD2 identical over 7 bases. Germline V gene sequence: CDR1 KGHDR, CDR2 SFDVKD. There are 13 residues in the CDR3. The J segment lost 5 bases and the V segment lost 10 bases, leaving 9 bases of the junction unmatched. The CDR3 sequence is CATSRAGRETQYF. DNA of the CDR3: TGTGCCACGTCGCGAGCGGGGCGTGAGACCCAGTACTTC.

This clonotype came up a few times. The chain recombines TRBV7-2 with TRBJ2-5, with D possibly matching TRBD1 (7 bases). From germline, CDR1 is SGHTA and CDR2 FQGNSA. V was pared by 5 bases and J by 4 bases, with 35 bases between. There are 21 residues in the CDR3. The CDR3 sequence: CASSNAYYAGTAKGVGETQYF. CDR3 DNA sequence: TGTGCCAGCAGCAACGCTTATTATGCGGGGACAGCGAAGGGGGTCGGAGAGACCCAGTACTTC.

This clonotype came up many times. The chain carries TRBV5-5 and TRBJ2-3, with 15 bases fitting TRBD2. This CDR3 contains 16 residues. V trimming: 4 bases; J trimming: 2 bases; junction bases outside the gene matches: 2. Germline assignment: CDR1 SGHKS and CDR2 YYEKEE (reference sequence). The CDR3 bases are TGTGCCAGCAGCAGGACTAGCGGGAGGGCCACAGATACGCAGTATTTT. It encodes CASSRTSGRATDTQYF.

The chain has TRBV5-1 and TRBJ1-2; 7 nucleotides match TRBD1. V shed 4 bases and J 4 bases; nucleotides not matched to a gene: 10. The germline V gene encodes CDR1 SGHRS and CDR2 YFSETQ. The length of the CDR3 is 15 residues. This chain's CDR3 is CASSPGQNPGYGYTF. The DNA of the CDR3 is TGCGCCAGCAGCCCGGGACAGAACCCCGGCTATGGCTACACCTTC.

This clonotype was seen ten or more times. V and J are TRBV10-3 and TRBJ2-7, with D unresolved. This CDR3 is 13 amino acids long. Germline values: CDR1 ENHRY, CDR2 SYGVKD. Deletions cut 4 bases from V and 2 bases from J, with 9 bases between. CDR3 amino acids: CAISGVRTYEQYF. CDR3 bases: TGTGCCATCAGTGGGGTTAGAACCTACGAGCAGTACTTC.

This sequence joins TRBV12-3 or TRBV12-4 and TRBJ2-7, with 9 bases lining up with TRBD2. After removal of 2 bases from V and 2 bases from J, the junction contained 4 bases not matched to a gene. This CDR3 spans 15 amino acids. The CDR3 sequence: CASSLQGLATYEQYF. CDR3 nucleotides: TGTGCCAGCAGTTTACAAGGACTAGCGACCTACGAGCAGTACTTC.

There are a few counts of this clonotype. The rearrangement links TRBV27 to TRBJ2-3; D is unresolved. The germline V gene has CDR1 MNHEY and CDR2 SMNVEV (reference sequence). The CDR3 length is 13 residues. The V end was cut by 4 bases, the J end by 3 bases, with 8 bases between. The CDR3 loop is CASSYTRTDTQYF. CDR3 nucleotides: TGTGCCAGCAGTTACACCCGTACAGATACGCAGTATTTT.